This TCR beta chain was recorded in a study of cytomegalovirus exposure and HLA in healthy donors (dated by TCRdb to 2016 to 2017). General notes on the study: According to an earlier analysis of around 600 of the donors, about 179 million T cells yielded roughly 100 million unique TCR beta sequences and 276 Gb of sequence data. Around 320 gigabases of sequencing data and tens of millions of unique TCR sequences were included in an early release covering over 600 HLA-typed donors. A later analysis re-analyzed previously published TCR beta repertoires from roughly 600 donors and added high-resolution HLA genotyping to study TCR occurrence patterns. Every discovery cohort repertoire had been produced on one sequencing platform. The aim of the study was to test whether cataloging public T cell receptors could identify signatures of past pathogen exposure. Both class I and class II loci were covered by HLA typing, at four-digit resolution. Of the roughly 410 genotyped donors, 75% to 85% were placed in the genetic ancestry cluster associated with self-reported Caucasian donors. The number of donors typed differed by locus, with roughly 629-640 for A, B, C, DRB1 and DQB1, roughly 520 for DQA1, about 610 for DPA1, and some 440 for DPB1. In the later analysis, no new phenotypic data were used to find candidate immune exposures; instead, reliance was placed on TCR beta sequences and their occurrence across donors. To predict cytomegalovirus infection status, the study combined high-throughput TCR immunosequencing, statistical association of individual TCRs with disease status, and machine learning. Along with the approximately 650-subject first cohort, a separate validation cohort of around 110 different subjects was used. Among approximately 370 genotyped donors of the cohort, an average of approximately 240,000 unique TCR beta nucleotide sequences was sequenced per donor, of which roughly 17% were non-productive. Using immunosequencing, the study profiled T cell repertoires from fewer than 700 subjects and related those repertoires to cytomegalovirus serostatus. Four to six DR-DQ haplotypes were handled as single units for association and clustering because linkage in the cohort was strong. Genome-wide SNP genotypes for about 60% of the 666 donors were used in a later genetic analysis, which treated that subset as a discovery cohort. In an earlier analysis of 500 to 650 of the donors, high-throughput TCR beta sequencing was used to judge whether each TCR beta V gene segment behaved as functional or pseudogenic. Donor age, sex, ethnicity and CMV serostatus were collected together with the repertoire data. Broader findings and caveats from the paper: Sequencing depth was assumed to be roughly uniform across donors in the presence/absence analyses, though that assumption may not hold. The sequencing pipeline was judged likely to have produced a cluster of highly shared sequence variants as a technical artifact. In a later analysis, several top co-occurrence clusters were reported to appear linked to parvovirus B19, influenza, CMV and Epstein-Barr virus. According to a later analysis, most CMV-associated TCR beta chains appeared to be HLA-restricted, and the HLA associations seemed to be driven largely by CMV exposure. A few of the identified cytomegalovirus-associated TCR beta chains were confirmed in vitro to be specific for cytomegalovirus antigens. The study gave a list of roughly 150 TCR beta chains associated with cytomegalovirus. About 17 rarely observed V segments, including chromosome 9 orphons, were excluded from the earlier analysis of approximately 600 of the donors because counts were too low. The 87-base-pair reads could not distinguish some IMGT-functional V segments, including TRBV6-2 and TRBV6-3, so those segments were excluded. It was suggested by the authors that the approach could potentially be generalized to other disease states and immunological phenotypes. In a later analysis, some 18,000 TCR beta sequences were associated with specific HLA alleles at a false discovery rate of 0.05. Across donors, most TCR sequences were observed very rarely, whereas some public TCRs were present in many individuals. A further reported finding was that TCR beta sequences accurately predicted the HLA-A and HLA-B alleles for most subjects in the first cohort. When HLA alleles, especially DR and DQ, strongly co-occurred, TCR associations were difficult to assign to individual alleles. CMV serostatus was the only immune exposure information available for the cohort. The cohort was sequenced for TCR beta chains only, and without alpha or paired-chain data the features that could be detected were limited. According to a later genetic analysis, donors in an Asian-associated ancestry cluster had fewer N-insertions in productive TCRs than the approximately 630-donor mean. Correlated functional status among segregating V segments might be attributable to linkage disequilibrium, but an unknown experimental factor could not be ruled out. A later genetic analysis associated a missense DCLRE1C variant with V-gene and J-gene trimming of TCR beta chains, and an independent cohort replicated the association. HLA typing was unavailable for some donors at each locus, so association tests used only the typed subset. In a later analysis, HLA-associated TCR beta chains were found to be more clonally expanded and to have lower generation probabilities than equally common non-associated chains. The classifier was reported to diagnose cytomegalovirus status with high specificity and sensitivity in both the original and validation cohorts. In an earlier analysis of under 600 of the donors, most TCR beta V segments were observed in productive rearrangements about 90% or about 30% of the time, broadly matching IMGT annotations. In a later analysis, TCR association rates were found to vary across HLA loci, with the most associated TCRs seen for DRB1 alleles and the fewest for HLA-C alleles.

CDR1 and CDR2, per the germline V gene (reference sequence), are LNHDA and SQIVND. Here V drops 3 bases and J drops 5 bases, and the junction holds 5 bases not matched to any gene. The CDR3 covers 14 residues, taking in both the cysteine and the phenylalanine. Here the CDR3 DNA is all that survives: 42 bases in frame from base 1. The library was produced with the immunoSEQ multiplex PCR assay. The multiplex PCR relied on a mix of 60 forward primers for TCR Vbeta segments and 13 reverse primers for TCR Jbeta segments. A multiplex PCR assay on genomic DNA amplified the CDR3 region of rearranged TCR beta genes. On the Illumina HiSeq System, the amplified TCR beta libraries were sequenced as 87-base-pair reads. The study's processing was this. In a later analysis, 77 million or so unique TCR beta chains were counted across the approximately 640 repertoires, and around 10 million of these chains were shared by at least two donors. Raw reads were error-corrected and collapsed into unique sequences by a nearest-neighbor algorithm in which closely related sequences were merged to remove PCR and sequencing errors. Alignment of CDR3 sequences to IMGT reference sequences was used to assign V, D and J gene segments. For a sequence to be retained, a match of at least six nucleotides was required to both a V gene segment and a J gene segment. A rearrangement was called productive if the CDR3 had no stop codons and remained in frame with V and J, and every other rearrangement was called non-productive. CDR3 was defined according to IMGT convention as the region running from the second conserved V-encoded cysteine to the conserved J-encoded phenylalanine. The earlier analysis of fewer than 700 of the donors excluded sequences that lacked an unambiguous match to a single V gene segment. In an earlier analysis of roughly 600 of the donors, a V segment was called functional when productive rearrangements were above 56.7%, and segregating when the standard deviation between donors exceeded 5%. To diagnose cytomegalovirus status from the catalog of TCR beta chain sequences, a statistical classification framework was built. V and J gene assignment, in a later analysis, came from comparing TCR nucleotide sequences with IMGT/GENE-DB human TR gene sequences. The TCRdist pipeline was used in a later analysis to assign CDR3 sequences and most-parsimonious VDJ recombination scenarios. In a later analysis, each TCR beta chain was defined by its CDR3 amino acid sequence together with its V-gene family, and reads without a unique V-gene family were excluded. A later analysis removed 500 to 600 highly shared, low-generation-probability nucleotide sequences to deal with suspected cross-contamination and a sequencing artifact. A later analysis calculated a clonal expansion index for each public chain from normalized within-repertoire ranks of inferred template counts. A later analysis computed generation probabilities with a VDJ recombination model fitted to out-of-frame rearrangements, and checked the results against IGoR. A later analysis scored TCR-TCR, TCR-HLA and TCR-CMV co-occurrence with hypergeometric tests, applying a repertoire-size bias correction to TCR pairs. To estimate false discovery rates, a later analysis permuted the HLA or CMV assignments 20 times. In a later analysis, co-occurring TCRs were grouped using DBSCAN, with TCRdist sequence similarity added in when clustering inside HLA-allele-positive subsets. Repertoires with fewer than 30,000 or more than 120,000 public chains were left out of co-occurrence clustering, as were about five repertoires with anomalous nucleotide sharing. The source is immuneACCESS, and TCRdb retained only in-frame sequences with V and J called. Part of the clones is not carried over; for the studies checked, unresolved V genes explain less than half of this, and the remainder is unexplained. The V and J calls and clone size come from that table; D and trimming were worked out from the DNA. The table for this sample lists about 130,000 clones; around three quarters of them were counted only once. Of the sample, around 2% falls within the top ten clones.

This clone was counted a single time. Its cognate antigen has yet to be identified. No base qualities exist here, and no much larger clone lies one base off it. The cohort was made up of about 610 healthy bone marrow donors. At the time of sampling, all cohort members were nominally healthy, though unrecorded immune exposures were likely present. The donor was CMV seronegative and belonged to the group of around 400 seronegative cohort members. A peripheral blood sample was provided by each donor, and peripheral blood mononuclear cells were used for TCR beta sequencing. Genomic DNA was extracted from the blood cell samples with the Qiagen DNeasy Blood Extraction Kit.

This receptor was obtained from a woman in her 50s in good health and CMV-seronegative. In this chain, TRBV19 is recombined with TRBJ1-1, and TRBD1 aligns with 8 junction nucleotides. The material sequenced was PBMCs. DNA sequence: TGTGCCAGTAGTATGGGGACAGGTATAACTGAAGCTTTCTTT. Its protein reads: CASSMGTGITEAFF.